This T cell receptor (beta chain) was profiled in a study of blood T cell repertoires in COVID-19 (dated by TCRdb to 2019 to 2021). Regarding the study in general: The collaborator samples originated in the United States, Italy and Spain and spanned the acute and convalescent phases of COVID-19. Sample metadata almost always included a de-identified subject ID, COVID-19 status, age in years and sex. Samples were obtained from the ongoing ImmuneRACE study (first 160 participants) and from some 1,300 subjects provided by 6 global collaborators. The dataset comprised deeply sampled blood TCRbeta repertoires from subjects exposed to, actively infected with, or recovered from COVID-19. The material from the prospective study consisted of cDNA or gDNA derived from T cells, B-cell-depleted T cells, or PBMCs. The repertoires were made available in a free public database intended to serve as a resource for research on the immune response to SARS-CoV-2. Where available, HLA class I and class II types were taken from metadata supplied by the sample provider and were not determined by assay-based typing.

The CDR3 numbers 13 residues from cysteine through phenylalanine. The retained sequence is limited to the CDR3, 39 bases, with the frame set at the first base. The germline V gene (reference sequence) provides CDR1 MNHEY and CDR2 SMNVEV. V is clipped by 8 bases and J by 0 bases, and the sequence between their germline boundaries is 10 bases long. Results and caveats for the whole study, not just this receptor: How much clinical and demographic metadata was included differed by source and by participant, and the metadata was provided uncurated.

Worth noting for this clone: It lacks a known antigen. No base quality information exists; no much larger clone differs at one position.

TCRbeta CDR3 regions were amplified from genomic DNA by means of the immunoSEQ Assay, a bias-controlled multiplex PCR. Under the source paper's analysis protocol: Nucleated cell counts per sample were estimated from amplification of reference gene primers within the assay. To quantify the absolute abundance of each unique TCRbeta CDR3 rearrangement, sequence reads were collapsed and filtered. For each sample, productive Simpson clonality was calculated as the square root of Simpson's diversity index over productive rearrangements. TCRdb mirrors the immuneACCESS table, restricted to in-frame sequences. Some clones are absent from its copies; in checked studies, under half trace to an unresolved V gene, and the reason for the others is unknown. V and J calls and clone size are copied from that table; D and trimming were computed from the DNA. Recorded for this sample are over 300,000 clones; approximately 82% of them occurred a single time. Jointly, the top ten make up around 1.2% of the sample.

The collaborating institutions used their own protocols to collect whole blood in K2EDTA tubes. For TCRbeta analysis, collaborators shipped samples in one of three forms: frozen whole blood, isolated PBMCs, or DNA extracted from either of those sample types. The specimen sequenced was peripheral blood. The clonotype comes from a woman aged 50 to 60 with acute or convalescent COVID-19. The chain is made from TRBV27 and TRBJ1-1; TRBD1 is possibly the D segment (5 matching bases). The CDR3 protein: CASFGQVNTEAFF. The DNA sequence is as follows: TGTGCCAGCTTTGGACAAGTGAACACTGAAGCTTTCTTT.